This T cell receptor beta chain is drawn from a study of T cells after yellow fever vaccination. Study in general: For low cell numbers, libraries were made with SMART-Seq v4 Ultra Low Input. Points from the study as a whole: Abundant clonotypes from the bulk population could contaminate FACS-sorted repertoires. The study re-detected most primary-vaccination clones after the booster (96% CD4, around 90% CD8).

This clonotype has a handful of counts. Antigen unknown. The CDR3 runs 15 residues. CDR1 MGHRA and CDR2 YSYEKL come from the germline V gene. The junction had 8 bases not matched to a gene; V was cut back by 4 bases and J by 5 bases. One entry per CDR3 protein results from TCRdb running MiXCR on the 5' RACE reads. This sample has roughly 300,000 distinct CDR3 sequences, with around 6.8% found just once. The receptor's source is a man aged 18 to 29 who received the YFV17D yellow fever vaccine. This chain joins TRBV4-1 and TRBJ2-5; 9 bases align to TRBD1. This material consisted of PBMCs, taken roughly seven weeks after the first yellow fever vaccination. For the CDR3, the DNA is TGCGCCAGCAGCCTTGGGACAGGGCGGTGGGAGACCCAGTACTTC. It translates to CASSLGTGRWETQYF.